Below are 31 T cell receptor beta chains sequenced from a single sample in a study of cytomegalovirus exposure and HLA in healthy donors (TCRdb year 2017). Library generation was performed with the immunoSEQ multiplex PCR assay. A mixture of 60 forward primers for TCR Vbeta segments and 13 reverse primers for TCR Jbeta segments was used in the multiplex PCR. In TCRdb, the immuneACCESS table is reduced to in-frame sequences with V and J assigned. These tables do not hold every clone; where another copy was compared, an unresolved V gene accounts for under half, and the others remain unexplained. Within this sample are 150,000 to 200,000 clones, with roughly 77% of them counted one time only. Of the sample, about 1.4% falls within the top ten clones. The sample taken for sequencing was PBMCs. Receptors originate from a woman aged 45-65 years in good health and CMV-seronegative.

The genes are TRBV9 and TRBJ1-1; weak D call: TRBD1 (5 bases). V was pared by 0 bases and J by 6 bases, with 15 bases between. Germline lookup yields CDR1 SGDLS and CDR2 YYNGEE. The CDR3 has 15 amino acids. CDR3 sequence reads: CASSVGWGRESEAFF. DNA of the CDR3: TGTGCCAGCAGCGTAGGATGGGGGAGGGAATCTGAAGCTTTCTTT.

The J gene is TRBJ1-1, the V gene TRBV7-2; 7 bases line up with TRBD1. Germline V gene lookup returns CDR1 SGHTA and CDR2 FQGNSA. The CDR3 is 14 residues long. The V and J ends lost 5 bases and 4 bases, in that order; junction bases with no gene match: 7. The CDR3 protein is CASSLGQHGTEAFF. In nucleotides, the CDR3 is TGTGCCAGCAGCCTGGGACAGCACGGCACTGAAGCTTTCTTT.

This clone was found a few times. The chain couples TRBV30 to TRBJ1-4, with D unresolved. CDR3 length equals 10 residues. CDR1 and CDR2 (germline): GTSNPN, SVGIG (reference sequence). V was cut by 5 bases and J by 16 bases, with 14 bases left in between. CDR3 amino acids: CAWVPGIPFF. The CDR3 nucleotides are TGTGCCTGGGTACCGGGAATTCCGTTTTTT.

About this clone: Germline is not matched at one junction end, which may reflect a read error. The rearrangement joins TRBV18 to TRBJ2-1; TRBD1 might be the D (5 bases). The length of the CDR3 is 14 residues. Per germline, CDR1 KGHSH and CDR2 LQKENI. The DNA of the CDR3 is TGTGCCAGCTCACGCGTGGACAATTACAATGAGCGGTTCTTC. It codes for CASSRVDNYNERFF.

This clone was observed a few times. The chain is built from TRBV7-3 and TRBJ2-7, with D perhaps matching TRBD1 (6 bases). V shed 4 bases and J shed 2 bases, with 24 bases lying between them. The germline V gene has CDR1 SGHTA and CDR2 FQGTGA. The CDR3 extends over 18 amino acids. CDR3 in DNA: TGTGCCAGCAGCTCCCTCTCGTTCCGGCAGGGGAGAACCTACGAGCAGTACTTC. Translation: CASSSLSFRQGRTYEQYF.

V is TRBV4-3 and J is TRBJ1-5; 8 bases map to TRBD1. This CDR3 comprises 15 residues. With V trimmed by 4 bases and J by 3 bases, 5 bases remained unmatched. The germline gives CDR1 LGHNA, CDR2 YSLEER. The CDR3 here is CASSPDRDLNQPQHF. The CDR3 bases are TGCGCCAGCAGCCCGGACAGGGACCTCAATCAGCCCCAGCATTTT.

The genes are TRBV5-1 and TRBJ2-7, with 7 nucleotides matching TRBD1. The V and J ends lost 1 base and 5 bases, in that order; junction bases with no gene match: 9. Germline CDR1 is SGHRS and CDR2 is YFSETQ. The CDR3 consists of 15 residues. In DNA form, the CDR3 reads TGCGCCAGCAGCTTGATGGGACAGCCTACCCACGAGCAGTACTTC. This gives the protein CASSLMGQPTHEQYF.

The chain employs TRBV7-9 and TRBJ1-2, with D uncertain. V was clipped by 5 bases and J by 5 bases, with 6 bases between them. Germline V gene lookup returns CDR1 SEHNR and CDR2 FQNEAQ (reference sequence). The CDR3 sequence is 11 residues long. The CDR3 DNA reads TGTGCCAGCAGCCCCGGGTATGGCTACACCTTC. This sequence encodes CASSPGYGYTF.

This clone was counted a single time. V is TRBV7-2 and J is TRBJ1-1, with 9 bases matching TRBD1. There are 14 residues in the CDR3. The ends lost 3 bases at V and 4 bases at J; junction bases unmatched: 3. CDR1 and CDR2 (germline): SGHTA, FQGNSA. CDR3 sequence: CASSFDRGSTEAFF. The CDR3 DNA sequence: TGTGCCAGCAGCTTTGACAGGGGGAGCACTGAAGCTTTCTTT.

This clone has more than one count but fewer than ten. This chain links TRBV28 with TRBJ1-1; no clear D gene. V gave up 4 bases and J gave up 1 base, with 10 bases separating them. Looked up from germline, CDR1 is MDHEN and CDR2 is SYDVKM. This CDR3 is 14 amino acids long. The CDR3 DNA is TGTGCCAGCAGTTGGGAGCTCTCGAACACTGAAGCTTTCTTT. The encoded protein is CASSWELSNTEAFF.

The V gene is TRBV14, the J gene TRBJ1-2, with unresolved D. CDR1 SGHDN and CDR2 FVKESK come from the germline V gene. Trimming removed 2 bases from V and 7 bases from J, with 11 bases in between. CDR3 size: 13 residues. CDR3 nucleotides: TGTGCCAGCAGCCAACAATTTAACGGTGGCTACACCTTC. Translated: CASSQQFNGGYTF.

The chain is built from TRBV19 and TRBJ1-2, with 12 bases aligning to TRBD1. The CDR3 contains 15 residues. Per the germline V gene, CDR1 is LNHDA and CDR2 is SQIVND (reference sequence). V was pared by 3 bases and J by 6 bases, with 5 bases of the junction left unmatched. CDR3 residues: CASSIAGTGGNGYTF. The DNA for the CDR3 is TGTGCCAGTAGTATCGCCGGGACAGGGGGCAATGGCTACACCTTC.

The rearrangement links TRBV9 to TRBJ2-3; 11 bases match TRBD1. This CDR3 is 14 amino acids long. Germline CDR1 SGDLS, CDR2 YYNGEE. V gave up 4 bases and J gave up 7 bases; unmatched junction bases: 5. CDR3 residues: CASSPGQGVNTQYF. DNA of the CDR3: TGTGCCAGCAGCCCGGGACAGGGGGTGAATACGCAGTATTTT.

CDR3 DNA: TGCGCCAGCAGCCGGGAAGGACAGGGCTCCAATGAGCAGTTCTTC. Translation: CASSREGQGSNEQFF. The J gene is TRBJ2-1, the V gene TRBV4-3; 8 nucleotides align to TRBD1. This CDR3 region has 15 residues. Trimming took 4 bases from V and 6 from J; bases not matched to a gene: 8. CDR1 and CDR2 (germline): LGHNA, YSLEER.

The V gene is TRBV6-1, the J gene TRBJ1-5; the match to TRBD1 covers 10 bases. Germline trimming cut 5 bases from V and 4 bases from J; bases unmatched to any gene: 2. The CDR3 runs 14 residues. Per germline, CDR1 MNHNS and CDR2 SASEGT. The CDR3 DNA is TGTGCCAGCAGTTGGACAGGGGGGAATCAGCCCCAGCATTTT. Protein: CASSWTGGNQPQHF.

This clone came up a few times. The rearrangement links TRBV4-3 to TRBJ2-5; TRBD2 agrees at 9 bases. V shed 0 bases and J 6 bases; nucleotides not matched to a gene: 17. This CDR3 spans 19 amino acids. CDR1 LGHNA and CDR2 YSLEER come from the germline V gene. CDR3: CASSQDKVGSGGPGKTQYF. Here the CDR3 DNA reads TGCGCCAGCAGCCAAGATAAGGTGGGTAGCGGGGGCCCAGGAAAGACCCAGTACTTC.

In its sample, this clone was seen a few times. The chain uses TRBV5-6 and TRBJ2-7; 13 bases are a match to TRBD2. With 4 bases clipped from V and 2 bases from J, the junction kept 6 bases outside the gene matches. Germline lookup yields CDR1 SGHDT and CDR2 YYEEEE. CDR3 length: 16 residues. Written as DNA, the CDR3 is TGTGCCAGCAGCGGGGGACTAGCGGGACCCACCTACGAGCAGTACTTC. Protein: CASSGGLAGPTYEQYF. Using reference TRBV5-6 and TRBJ2-7 for the parts outside the CDR3, the full variable domain is DAGVTQSPTHLIKTRGQQVTLRCSPKSGHDTVSWYQQALGQGPQFIFQYYEEEERQRGNFPDRFSGHQFPNYSSELNVNALLLGDSALYLCASSGGLAGPTYEQYFGPGTRLTVT.

To note about this clone: This specimen includes other DNA sequences encoding the same CDR3. V and J are TRBV5-1 and TRBJ1-4; 11 nucleotides agree with TRBD1. V shed 0 bases, J shed 0 bases, and the junction held 10 bases outside the gene matches. This CDR3 is built from 20 residues. CDR1 is SGHRS and CDR2 is YFSETQ in the germline V gene. CDR3 nucleotides: TGCGCCAGCAGCTTGGCCGGGACAGGGGGTATTCCTGCAACTAATGAAAAACTGTTTTTT. It specifies CASSLAGTGGIPATNEKLFF. Together with reference TRBV5-1 and TRBJ1-4, the CDR3 gives the full variable domain: KAGVTQTPRYLIKTRGQQVTLSCSPISGHRSVSWYQQTPGQGLQFLFEYFSETQRNKGNFPGRFSGRQFSNSRSEMNVSTLELGDSALYLCASSLAGTGGIPATNEKLFFGSGTQLSVL.

This chain links TRBV7-3 with TRBJ1-2, with 8 bases fitting TRBD1. Unmatched junction bases numbered 5, after V lost 2 bases and J lost 3 bases. Germline values: CDR1 SGHTA, CDR2 FQGTGA. This CDR3 is 15 amino acids long. This CDR3 reads CASSLQAGGYYGYTF. DNA of the CDR3: TGTGCCAGCAGCTTACAGGCAGGGGGCTACTATGGCTACACCTTC.

The V and J genes are TRBV19 and TRBJ2-1, with 11 bases fitting TRBD2. Per the germline V gene, CDR1 is LNHDA and CDR2 is SQIVND (reference sequence). The CDR3 has 18 amino acids. V lost 4 bases, J lost 4 bases, and 12 bases stayed unmatched. The CDR3 nucleotides are TGTGCCAGTAGTAACCTAGCGGGAGGTGGTACTCTTTACAATGAGCAGTTCTTC. Translating it yields CASSNLAGGGTLYNEQFF.

The chain employs TRBV15 and TRBJ1-4, with 8 positions matching TRBD1. CDR1 LNHNV and CDR2 YYDKDF come from the germline V gene (reference sequence). The V and J ends lost 2 bases and 8 bases, in that order; junction bases with no gene match: 10. The CDR3 has 16 amino acids. CDR3 region: CATSRSRRTGLEKLFF. The CDR3 DNA sequence: TGTGCCACCAGCAGATCCCGTAGGACAGGGTTGGAAAAACTGTTTTTT.

The chain recombines TRBV19 with TRBJ1-5, with 10 bases aligning to TRBD1. Germline assignment: CDR1 LNHDA and CDR2 SQIVND (reference sequence). Trimming removed 5 bases from V and 5 bases from J; junction bases left unmatched: 6. The CDR3 contains 15 residues. Written as DNA, the CDR3 is TGTGCCAGTAGTGACCGGGACAGGGGACATCAGCCCCAGCATTTT. Encoded protein: CASSDRDRGHQPQHF.

The chain recombines TRBV2 with TRBJ1-5, with D possibly TRBD1 on 6 matching bases. The CDR3 totals 15 residues. CDR1 is SNHLY, CDR2 FYNNEI, per germline. V gave up 4 bases and J gave up 2 bases, with 12 bases separating them. CDR3 protein: CASSVRPGGNQPQHF. CDR3 bases: TGTGCCAGCAGTGTTCGGCCAGGGGGCAATCAGCCCCAGCATTTT.

The rearrangement uses TRBV7-3 and TRBJ1-1; no clear D gene. CDR1 and CDR2 (germline): SGHTA, FQGTGA. V lost 4 bases and J lost 1, with 7 bases in between. The CDR3 has 13 residues. Here the CDR3 reads CASSWGENTEAFF. In nucleotides, the CDR3 is TGTGCCAGCAGCTGGGGAGAGAACACTGAAGCTTTCTTT.

The J gene is TRBJ1-2, the V gene TRBV9, with D uncertain. The germline V gene encodes CDR1 SGDLS and CDR2 YYNGEE. This CDR3 has 17 amino acids. The V and J ends lost 3 bases and 0 bases respectively, with 18 bases between them. The CDR3 DNA sequence: TGTGCCAGCAGCGGATGGGCCTCGACCGGGACTAACTATGGCTACACCTTC. Protein: CASSGWASTGTNYGYTF.

A remark on this clone: Germline is not matched at one junction end, which may reflect a read error. The chain couples TRBV7-9 to TRBJ1-2; 9 nucleotides line up with TRBD1. CDR1 SEHNR and CDR2 FQNEAQ come from the germline V gene (reference sequence). The CDR3 loop spans 16 amino acids. CDR3 in amino acids: CSSSSAPTQGAYGYTF. CDR3 DNA sequence: TGTTCCAGCAGCTCCGCCCCAACACAGGGGGCTTATGGCTACACCTTC.

This sequence joins TRBV7-9 and TRBJ2-1; tentative D call: TRBD2 (5 bases). The V gene's germline CDR1 is SEHNR and CDR2 FQNEAQ (reference sequence). The CDR3 has 14 residues. Between the trimmed V and J ends, which lost 6 bases and 3 bases, there was a span of 12 bases. The CDR3 nucleotides read TGTGCCAGCAGGGCCCTCGGGGACTACAATGAGCAGTTCTTC. It yields the protein CASRALGDYNEQFF.

The J gene is TRBJ2-6, the V gene TRBV9; TRBD1 matches 7 bases. CDR1 and CDR2 from the germline V gene are SGDLS and YYNGEE. J gave up 4 bases and V 3 bases, and 16 bases lay outside the gene matches. CDR3 length: 19 amino acids. CDR3 DNA sequence: TGTGCCAGCAGCGCGCCCCCGGGACAGTTTTTAACCGGGGCCAACGTCCTGACTTTC. This sequence encodes CASSAPPGQFLTGANVLTF.

The chain is built from TRBV20-1 and TRBJ1-5; D unclear. The V end was cut by 7 bases, the J end by 6 bases, with 7 bases between. Germline loops: CDR1 DFQATT, CDR2 SNEGSKA (reference sequence). The CDR3 is 10 residues long. In DNA, the CDR3 is TGCAGTGTTACTTGTCAGCCCCAGCATTTT. As protein: CSVTCQPQHF.

This chain connects TRBV28 to TRBJ2-3; tentative D call: TRBD2 (6 bases). Trimming shortened V by 1 base and J by 3 bases, and 11 bases separated the two germline ends. The length of the CDR3 is 15 residues. CDR1 is MDHEN and CDR2 is SYDVKM in the germline V gene. The CDR3 protein is CASSLFGGKTDTQYF. DNA for the CDR3: TGTGCCAGCAGTTTATTCGGAGGGAAAACAGATACGCAGTATTTT.

The chain employs TRBV27 and TRBJ2-7, with D possibly TRBD1 on 5 matching bases. Germline V CDR1 and CDR2: MNHEY, SMNVEV (reference sequence). The germline V and J ends were trimmed by 5 bases and 2 bases, with 10 bases remaining between them. The CDR3 runs to 13 residues. The CDR3 nucleotides are TGTGCCAGCAGTCTCCAGGGTCCCTACGAGCAGTACTTC. Amino acid sequence: CASSLQGPYEQYF.